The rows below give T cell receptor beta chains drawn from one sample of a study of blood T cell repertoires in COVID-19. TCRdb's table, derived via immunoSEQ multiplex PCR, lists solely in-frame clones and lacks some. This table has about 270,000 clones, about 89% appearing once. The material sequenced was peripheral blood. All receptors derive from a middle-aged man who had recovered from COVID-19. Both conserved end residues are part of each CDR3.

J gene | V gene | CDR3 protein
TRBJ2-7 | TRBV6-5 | CASSFGTSGYEQYF
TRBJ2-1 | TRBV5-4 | CASSGLTGGFEFF
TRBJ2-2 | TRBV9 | CASSAYRLNTGELFF
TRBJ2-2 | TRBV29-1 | CSGKETGFETGELFF
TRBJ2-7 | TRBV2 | CASSESTSGRVTYEQYF
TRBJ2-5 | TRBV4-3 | CASSQEDRTGETQYF
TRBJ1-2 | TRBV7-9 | CASRPGSTGTYGYTF
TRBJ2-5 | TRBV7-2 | CASSPGHGQETQYF
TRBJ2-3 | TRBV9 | CASSPSGRTDTQYF
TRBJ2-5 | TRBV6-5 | CASSQDRGRKETQYF
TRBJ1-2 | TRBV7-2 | CASSPFRQATINYGYTF
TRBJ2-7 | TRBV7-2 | CASSLVLSRGPYEQYF
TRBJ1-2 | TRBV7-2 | CASSLGGHPSVWGYTF